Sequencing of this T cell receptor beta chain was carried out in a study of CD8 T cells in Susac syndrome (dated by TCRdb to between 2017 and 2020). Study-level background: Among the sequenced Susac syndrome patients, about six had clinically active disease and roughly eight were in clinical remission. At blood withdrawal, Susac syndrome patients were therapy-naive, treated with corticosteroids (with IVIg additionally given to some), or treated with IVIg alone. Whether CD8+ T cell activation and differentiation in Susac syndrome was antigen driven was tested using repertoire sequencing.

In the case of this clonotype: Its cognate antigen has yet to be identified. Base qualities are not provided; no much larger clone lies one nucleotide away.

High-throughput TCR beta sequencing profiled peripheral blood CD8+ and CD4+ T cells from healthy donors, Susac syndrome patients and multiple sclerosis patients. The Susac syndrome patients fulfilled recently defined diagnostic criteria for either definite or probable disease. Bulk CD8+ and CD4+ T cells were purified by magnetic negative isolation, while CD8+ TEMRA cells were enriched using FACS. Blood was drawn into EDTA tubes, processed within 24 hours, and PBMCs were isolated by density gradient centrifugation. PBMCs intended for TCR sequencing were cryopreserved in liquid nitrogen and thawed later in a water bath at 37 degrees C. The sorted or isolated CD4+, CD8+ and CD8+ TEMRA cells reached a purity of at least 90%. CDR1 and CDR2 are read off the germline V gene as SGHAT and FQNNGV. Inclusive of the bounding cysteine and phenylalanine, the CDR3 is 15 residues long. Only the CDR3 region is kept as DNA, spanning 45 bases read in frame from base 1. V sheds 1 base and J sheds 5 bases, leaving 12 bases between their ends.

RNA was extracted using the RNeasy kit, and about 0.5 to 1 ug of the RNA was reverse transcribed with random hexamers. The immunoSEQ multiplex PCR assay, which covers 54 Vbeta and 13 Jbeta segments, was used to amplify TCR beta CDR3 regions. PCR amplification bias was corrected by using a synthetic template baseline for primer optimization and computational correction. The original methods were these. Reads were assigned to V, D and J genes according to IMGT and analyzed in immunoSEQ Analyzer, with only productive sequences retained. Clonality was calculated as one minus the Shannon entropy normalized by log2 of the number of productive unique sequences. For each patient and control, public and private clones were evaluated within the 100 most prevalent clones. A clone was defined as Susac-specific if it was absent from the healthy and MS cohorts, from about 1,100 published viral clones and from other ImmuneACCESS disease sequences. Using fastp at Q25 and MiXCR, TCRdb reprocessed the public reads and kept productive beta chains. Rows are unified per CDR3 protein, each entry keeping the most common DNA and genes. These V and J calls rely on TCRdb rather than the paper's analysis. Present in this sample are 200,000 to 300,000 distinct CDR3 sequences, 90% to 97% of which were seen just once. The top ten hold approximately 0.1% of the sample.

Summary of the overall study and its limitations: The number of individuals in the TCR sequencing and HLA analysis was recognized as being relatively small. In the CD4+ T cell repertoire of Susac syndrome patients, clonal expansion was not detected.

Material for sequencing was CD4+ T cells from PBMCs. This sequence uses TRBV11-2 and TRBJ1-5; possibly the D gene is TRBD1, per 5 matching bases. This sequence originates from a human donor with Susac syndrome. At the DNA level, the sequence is TGTGCCAGCAGCTTAGGGGCAGGGATCCATCAGCCCCAGCATTTT. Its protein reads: CASSLGAGIHQPQHF.